The T cell receptor (beta chain) described here comes from a study of T cells in Graves' hyperthyroidism and ophthalmopathy. The study's findings and limits: Most thyroid clonotypes expanded above 0.001 appeared in blood too.

With 8 bases removed from V and 6 bases from J, the gap between germline ends came to 13 bases. CDR3 length equals 13 residues. The TCR beta CDR3 regions underwent amplification using RNA transcripts as the source. HTBI primers were employed in a first-round RT-PCR of the TCR CDR3. TCRdb re-called the multiplex PCR reads with MiXCR, one entry per CDR3 protein. The sample includes some 350,000 distinct CDR3 sequences, about 15% seen only once; the top ten take 15% to 20%. At least ten counts were recorded for this clonotype. As yet, its antigen is unknown. The origin of this receptor is a woman aged 60-70 years with Graves' ophthalmopathy. Sequenced: blood. V and J are TRBV12-3 or TRBV12-4 and TRBJ2-2; D is uncertain. The CDR3 DNA reads TGTGCCAGCCTCCCCGCCGCGCCCGGGGAGCTGTTTTTT. Residues: CASLPAAPGELFF.